This TCR beta chain came from a study of shared clonotypes between healthy human individuals (dated by TCRdb to 2018 to 2020). Regarding the complete study: The cohort included three men and two women between 18 and 49 years of age. For each donor, CD4 naive and CD4 memory were each given three plates, CD8 naive was given two plates, and CD8 memory was given one plate. The study deeply sequenced blood TCR repertoires of five healthy adults to estimate repertoire size and the extent of clonotype sharing between individuals. To increase sequencing depth and limit assay-specific biases, different laboratories used diverse techniques to prepare libraries and sequence TCR repertoires. Each donor's leukapheresis produced roughly between roughly 0.94 and 9.5 billion PBMCs. What the authors observed across the whole study: Sampling was limited to blood, and TCR repertoires in tissue likely differ from TCR repertoires in blood. Sharing across several donors was observed for around 5% of naive CD4, 3.5% of naive CD8, around 2.5% of memory CD4, and about 0.38% of memory CD8 clonotypes. Even with the large sequencing depth, rarefaction of the sorted-subset datasets indicated that sequencing was incomplete. Pairwise subsampling led to the expectation that sequencing depth would affect the degree of clonotype sharing among donors. Because the study included a small number of donors, the genetic and exposure-history diversity represented was limited. Estimated clonotype richness was generally larger for naive than for memory subsets. Compared with non-shared clonotypes, the clonotypes found in all four sorted-subset donors had higher generation probabilities.

Between the V and J ends, shortened by 6 bases and 4 bases respectively, the junction contains 24 bases. For CDR1 and CDR2, the germline V gene (reference sequence) lists SEHNR and FQNEAQ. The CDR3 numbers 17 residues from cysteine through phenylalanine. Just CDR3 DNA is preserved here, 51 bases in frame from base 1. Using the deep immunoSEQ assay, multiplex PCR amplified TCR CDR3 regions from genomic DNA. For each cell subset, the extracted genomic DNA was distributed evenly across all wells of several immunoSEQ 96-well plates, and each plate served as one replicate. For sorted subsets, around 200 ng genomic DNA, equal to 30,000 to 35,000 T cell genomes, was loaded into each replicate PCR. Purified libraries were measured with a Qubit 3.0 fluorometer, size-checked on a Bioanalyzer 2100, and measured again with the KAPA Library Quantification kit. Every immunoSEQ 96-well plate was sequenced on a separate single-read 150-cycle Illumina NextSeq 550 flow cell. Concerning the study's data processing: Because only junctional sequences without quality scores were contained in the immunoSEQ output, filtering matching that applied to full-length reads could not be performed. Sequences were annotated with PyIR, a Python wrapper for IgBLAST v1.9, using IMGT germline references to assign V/J genes and CDR3. Any read was removed if the V/J assignment was weak (E-value above 1e-6), the CDR3 was missing, or the read contained stop codons, out-of-frame junctions, or ambiguous translated residues. V3J clonotypes were defined by identical inferred V gene, J gene, and CDR3 amino acid sequence. Percentage overlap between repertoires was calculated by dividing the number of shared unique clonotypes by the size of the smaller repertoire. Repertoire richness was assessed with RTK rarefaction, the Chao1 estimator, and Recon v2.1 estimates of unobserved clonotypes. Generation probabilities for all TCRbeta clonotypes obtained by the gDNA method from a handful of donors were computed using OLGA. Entries here come from immuneACCESS through TCRdb and include only in-frame sequences with V and J called. Some clones fail to appear in such tables; in the studies checked, an unresolved V gene covers under half of the shortfall, and the cause of the remainder is unknown. V and J calls and clone size are given by that table; D and trimming were obtained from the DNA. This sample has about 1.5 million clones in its table, and 95% to 99% of those were observed once. The top ten clonotypes cover roughly 0.4% of the sample.

Donors were healthy HIV-negative adults with no recently reported acute infections or vaccinations. All donors were Caucasian adults living in Nashville, Tennessee, USA. CD4+ T cells were enriched by magnetic negative selection, after which naive cells were positively selected on CD45RA and the negative fraction was taken as the memory subset. Blood was obtained by leukapheresis, after which PBMCs were separated by Ficoll-Histopaque density gradient centrifugation and cryopreserved in liquid nitrogen vapor phase. Analytical flow cytometry was used to check the purity and quantity of every magnetically sorted T cell population. Genomic DNA was isolated from each sorted fraction and quantified by UV absorbance on a Nanodrop 2000c. This clone was recorded once. Its antigen is not yet known. The sample holds no much larger clone one base away, and base qualities are not on file.

The specimen was naive CD4+ T cells sorted from blood. The sample's cell subset or site label is to be understood as: CD45RA+ positively selected. The sequence is built from TRBV7-9 and TRBJ2-5, with the D segment possibly TRBD1 or TRBD2, each aligning over 5 bases. The receptor comes from a man in his thirties or forties in good health. The nucleotide sequence reads TGTGCCAGCAGTCAAAGGGACCGTTCATTGATCCCAGAGACCCAGTACTTC. This yields the protein CASSQRDRSLIPETQYF.